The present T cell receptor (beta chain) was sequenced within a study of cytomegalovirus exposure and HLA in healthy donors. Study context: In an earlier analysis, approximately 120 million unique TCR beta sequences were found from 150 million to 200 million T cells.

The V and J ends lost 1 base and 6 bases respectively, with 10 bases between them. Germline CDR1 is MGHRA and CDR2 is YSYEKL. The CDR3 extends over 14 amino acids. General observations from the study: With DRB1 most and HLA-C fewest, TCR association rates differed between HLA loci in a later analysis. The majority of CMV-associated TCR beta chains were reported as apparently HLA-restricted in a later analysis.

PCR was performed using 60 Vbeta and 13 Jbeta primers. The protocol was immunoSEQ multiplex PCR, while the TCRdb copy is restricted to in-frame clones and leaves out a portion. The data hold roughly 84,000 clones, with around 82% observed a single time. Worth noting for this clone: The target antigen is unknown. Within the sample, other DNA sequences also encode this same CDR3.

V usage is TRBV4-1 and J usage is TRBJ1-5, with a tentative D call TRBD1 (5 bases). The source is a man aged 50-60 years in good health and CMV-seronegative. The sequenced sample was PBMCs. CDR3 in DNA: TGCGCCAGCAGCCAAGCGGGGGGGGGTCAGCCCCAGCATTTT. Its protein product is CASSQAGGGQPQHF.